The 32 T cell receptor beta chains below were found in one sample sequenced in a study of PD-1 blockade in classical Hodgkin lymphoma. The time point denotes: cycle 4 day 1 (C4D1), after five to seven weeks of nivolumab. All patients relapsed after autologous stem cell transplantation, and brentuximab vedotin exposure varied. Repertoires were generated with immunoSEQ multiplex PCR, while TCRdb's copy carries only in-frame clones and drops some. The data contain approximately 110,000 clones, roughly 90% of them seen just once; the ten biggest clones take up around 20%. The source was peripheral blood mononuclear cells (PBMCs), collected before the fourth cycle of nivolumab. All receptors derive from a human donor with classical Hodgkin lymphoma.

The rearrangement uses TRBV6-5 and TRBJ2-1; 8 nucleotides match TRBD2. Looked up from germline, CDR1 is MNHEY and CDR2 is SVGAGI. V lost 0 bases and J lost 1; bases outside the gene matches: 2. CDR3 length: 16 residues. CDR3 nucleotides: TGTGCCAGCAGTTACTCGGGCGGGAGGTCCTACAATGAGCAGTTCTTC. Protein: CASSYSGGRSYNEQFF.

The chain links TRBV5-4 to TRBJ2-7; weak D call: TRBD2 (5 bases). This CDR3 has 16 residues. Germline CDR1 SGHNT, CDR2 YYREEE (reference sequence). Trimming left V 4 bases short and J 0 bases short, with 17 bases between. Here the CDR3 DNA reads TGTGCCAGCAGCCCGATGGAGGAGCCTAGCTCCTACGAGCAGTACTTC. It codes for CASSPMEEPSSYEQYF.

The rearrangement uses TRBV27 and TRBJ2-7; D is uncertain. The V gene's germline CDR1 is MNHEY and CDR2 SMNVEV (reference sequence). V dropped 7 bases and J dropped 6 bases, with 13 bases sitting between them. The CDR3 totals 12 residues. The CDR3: CASTYSGGEQYF. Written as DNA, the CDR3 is TGTGCCAGCACTTATTCTGGCGGCGAGCAGTACTTC.

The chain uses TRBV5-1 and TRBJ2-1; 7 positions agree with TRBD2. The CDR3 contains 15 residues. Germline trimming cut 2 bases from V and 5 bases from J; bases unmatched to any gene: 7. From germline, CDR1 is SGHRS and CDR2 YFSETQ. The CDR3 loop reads CASSFPAGMNNEQFF. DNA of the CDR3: TGCGCCAGCAGCTTTCCAGCGGGGATGAACAATGAGCAGTTCTTC.

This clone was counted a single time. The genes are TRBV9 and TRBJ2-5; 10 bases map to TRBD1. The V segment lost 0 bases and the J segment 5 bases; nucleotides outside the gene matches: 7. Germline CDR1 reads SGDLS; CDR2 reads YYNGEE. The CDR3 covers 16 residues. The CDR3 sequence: CASSVALGQGHETQYF. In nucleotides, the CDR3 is TGTGCCAGCAGCGTAGCTTTGGGACAGGGGCATGAGACCCAGTACTTC.

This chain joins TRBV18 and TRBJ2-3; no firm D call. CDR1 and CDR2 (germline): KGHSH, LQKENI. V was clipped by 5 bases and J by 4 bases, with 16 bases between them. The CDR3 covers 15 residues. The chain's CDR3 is CASSVPAVKADTQYF. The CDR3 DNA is TGTGCCAGCTCAGTTCCGGCCGTAAAAGCAGATACGCAGTATTTT.

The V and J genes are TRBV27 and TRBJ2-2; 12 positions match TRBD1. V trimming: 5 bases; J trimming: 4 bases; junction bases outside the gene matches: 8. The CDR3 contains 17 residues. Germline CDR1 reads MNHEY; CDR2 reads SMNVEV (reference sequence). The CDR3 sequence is CASSPRDRGRVTGELFF. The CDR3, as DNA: TGTGCCAGCAGTCCCCGGGACAGGGGGCGGGTCACCGGGGAGCTGTTTTTT.

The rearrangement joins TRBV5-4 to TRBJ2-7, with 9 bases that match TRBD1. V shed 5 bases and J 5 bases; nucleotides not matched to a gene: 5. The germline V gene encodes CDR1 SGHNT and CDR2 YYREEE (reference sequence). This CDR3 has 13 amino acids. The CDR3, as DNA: TGTGCCAGCAGGGGACAGGGAGGCGACGAGCAGTACTTC. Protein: CASRGQGGDEQYF.

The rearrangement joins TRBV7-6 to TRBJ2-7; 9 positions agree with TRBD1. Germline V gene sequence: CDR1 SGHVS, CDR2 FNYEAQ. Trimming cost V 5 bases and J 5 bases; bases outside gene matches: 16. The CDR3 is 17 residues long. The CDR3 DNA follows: TGTGCCAGCAGCCCATTGGGCCGGGGGACAGGGCCCCACGAGCAGTACTTC. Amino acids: CASSPLGRGTGPHEQYF. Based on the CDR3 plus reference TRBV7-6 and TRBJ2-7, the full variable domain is GAGVSQSPRYKVTKRGQDVALRCDPISGHVSLYWYRQALGQGPEFLTYFNYEAQQDKSGLPNDRFSAERPEGSISTLTIQRTEQRDSAMYRCASSPLGRGTGPHEQYFGPGTRLTVT.

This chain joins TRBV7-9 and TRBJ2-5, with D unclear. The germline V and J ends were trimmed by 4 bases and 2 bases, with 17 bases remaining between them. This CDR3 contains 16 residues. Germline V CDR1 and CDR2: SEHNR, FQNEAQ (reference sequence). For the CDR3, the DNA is TGTGCCAGCAGCTACCCCCGGACCGGTCTTCAAGAGACCCAGTACTTC. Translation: CASSYPRTGLQETQYF.

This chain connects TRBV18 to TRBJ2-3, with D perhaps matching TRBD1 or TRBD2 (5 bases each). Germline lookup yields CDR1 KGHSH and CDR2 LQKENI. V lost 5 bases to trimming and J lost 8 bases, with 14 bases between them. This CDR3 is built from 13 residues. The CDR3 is CASSLGDLSTQYF. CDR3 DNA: TGTGCCAGCTCATTGGGGGACCTTAGTACGCAGTATTTT.

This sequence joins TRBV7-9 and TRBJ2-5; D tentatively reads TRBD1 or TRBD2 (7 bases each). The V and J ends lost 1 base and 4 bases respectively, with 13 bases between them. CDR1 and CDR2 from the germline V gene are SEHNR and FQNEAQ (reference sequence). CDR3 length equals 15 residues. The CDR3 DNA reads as TGTGCCAGCAGCTTAGTCAGGGGGGGGTCAGAGACCCAGTACTTC. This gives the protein CASSLVRGGSETQYF.

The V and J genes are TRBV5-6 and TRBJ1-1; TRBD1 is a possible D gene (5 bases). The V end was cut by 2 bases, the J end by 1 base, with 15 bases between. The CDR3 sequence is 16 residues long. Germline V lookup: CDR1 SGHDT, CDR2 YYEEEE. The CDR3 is CASSFDVGGENTEAFF. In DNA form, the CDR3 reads TGTGCCAGCAGCTTTGATGTTGGGGGTGAGAACACTGAAGCTTTCTTT.

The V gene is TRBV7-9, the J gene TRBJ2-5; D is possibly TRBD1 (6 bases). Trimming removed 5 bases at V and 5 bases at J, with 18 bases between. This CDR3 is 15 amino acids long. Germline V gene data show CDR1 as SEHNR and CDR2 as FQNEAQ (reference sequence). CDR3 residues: CASSPFGTGSETQYF. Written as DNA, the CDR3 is TGTGCCAGCAGCCCCTTTGGTACAGGGTCGGAGACCCAGTACTTC.

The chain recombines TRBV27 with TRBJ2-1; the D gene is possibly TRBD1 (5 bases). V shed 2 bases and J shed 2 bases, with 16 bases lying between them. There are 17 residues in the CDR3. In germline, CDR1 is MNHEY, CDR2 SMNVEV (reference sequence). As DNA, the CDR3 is TGTGCCAGCAGTTTAAGGTCGTGGGGCATACCCTACAATGAGCAGTTCTTC. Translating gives CASSLRSWGIPYNEQFF.

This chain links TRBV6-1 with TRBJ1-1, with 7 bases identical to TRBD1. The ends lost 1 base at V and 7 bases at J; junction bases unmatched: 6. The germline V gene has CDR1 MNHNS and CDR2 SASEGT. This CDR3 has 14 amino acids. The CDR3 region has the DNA TGTGCCAGCAGTGAAGTACTCCACAGGGGTGAAGCTTTCTTT. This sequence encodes CASSEVLHRGEAFF.

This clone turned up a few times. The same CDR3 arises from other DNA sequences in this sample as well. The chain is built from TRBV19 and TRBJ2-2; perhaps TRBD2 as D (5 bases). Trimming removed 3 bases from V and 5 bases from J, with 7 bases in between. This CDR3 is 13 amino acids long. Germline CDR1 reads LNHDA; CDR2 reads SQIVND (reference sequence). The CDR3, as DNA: TGTGCCAGTAGTATTGAGGGAACCGGGGAGCTGTTTTTT. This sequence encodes CASSIEGTGELFF.

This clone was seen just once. The chain's CDR3 is CASSLRDTQYF. The CDR3 nucleotides are TGTGCCAGCAGTTTAAGGGATACGCAGTATTTT. The chain carries TRBV28 and TRBJ2-3; unclear D gene. Germline-derived CDR1 and CDR2 are MDHEN and SYDVKM. Trimming pared 2 bases from V and 6 bases from J, leaving 3 bases between. This CDR3 is built from 11 residues.

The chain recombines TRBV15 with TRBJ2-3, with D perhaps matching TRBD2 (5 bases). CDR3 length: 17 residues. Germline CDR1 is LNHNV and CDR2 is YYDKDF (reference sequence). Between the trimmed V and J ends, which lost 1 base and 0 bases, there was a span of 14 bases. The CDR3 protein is CATSRGGGAGSTDTQYF. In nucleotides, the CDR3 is TGTGCCACCAGCAGAGGAGGAGGCGCGGGTAGCACAGATACGCAGTATTTT.

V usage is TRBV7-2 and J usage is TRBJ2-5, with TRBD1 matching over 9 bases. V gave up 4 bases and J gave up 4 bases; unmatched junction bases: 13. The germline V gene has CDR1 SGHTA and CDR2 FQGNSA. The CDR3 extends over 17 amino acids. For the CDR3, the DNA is TGTGCCAGCAGCTACTCGGGACAGGGTGCCCTGGGAGAGACCCAGTACTTC. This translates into CASSYSGQGALGETQYF.

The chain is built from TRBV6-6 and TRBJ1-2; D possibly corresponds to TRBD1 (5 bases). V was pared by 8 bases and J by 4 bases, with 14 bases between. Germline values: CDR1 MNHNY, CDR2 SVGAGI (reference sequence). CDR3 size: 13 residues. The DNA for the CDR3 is TGTGCCAGCTTTCGGCAGGGCGGCTATGGCTACACCTTC. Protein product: CASFRQGGYGYTF.

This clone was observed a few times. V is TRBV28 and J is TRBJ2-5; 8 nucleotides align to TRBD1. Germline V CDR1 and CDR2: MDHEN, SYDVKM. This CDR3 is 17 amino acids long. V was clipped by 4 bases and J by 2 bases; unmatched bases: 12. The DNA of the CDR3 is TGTGCCAGCAGTTCCCCCGGCGACAGGGGAGGTCAAGAGACCCAGTACTTC. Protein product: CASSSPGDRGGQETQYF.

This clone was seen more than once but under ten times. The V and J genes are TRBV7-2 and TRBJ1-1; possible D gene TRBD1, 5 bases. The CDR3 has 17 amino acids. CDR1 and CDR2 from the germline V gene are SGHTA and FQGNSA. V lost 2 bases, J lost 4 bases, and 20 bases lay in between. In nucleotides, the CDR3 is TGTGCCAGCAGCTTACGCTTAGGGAAGGGTCAGGGCACTGAAGCTTTCTTT. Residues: CASSLRLGKGQGTEAFF.

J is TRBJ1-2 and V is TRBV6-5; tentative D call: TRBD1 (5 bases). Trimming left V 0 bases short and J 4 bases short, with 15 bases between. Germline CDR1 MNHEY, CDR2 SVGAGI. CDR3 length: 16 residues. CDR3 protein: CASSYSGTHGGYGYTF. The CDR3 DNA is TGTGCCAGCAGTTACTCGGGTACCCACGGGGGCTATGGCTACACCTTC.

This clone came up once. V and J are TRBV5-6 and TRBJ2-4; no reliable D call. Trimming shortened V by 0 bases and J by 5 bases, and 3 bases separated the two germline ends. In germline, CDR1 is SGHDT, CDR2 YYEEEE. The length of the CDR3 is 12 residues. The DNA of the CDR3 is TGTGCCAGCAGCTTGGGACAAAACATTCAGTACTTC. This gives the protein CASSLGQNIQYF.

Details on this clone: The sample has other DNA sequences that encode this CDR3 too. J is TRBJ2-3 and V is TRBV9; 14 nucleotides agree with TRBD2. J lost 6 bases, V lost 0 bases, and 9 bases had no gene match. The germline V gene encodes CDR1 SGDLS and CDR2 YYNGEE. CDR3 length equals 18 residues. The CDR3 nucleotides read TGTGCCAGCAGCGTAGGGGGGACTAGCGGGAGAGTAGGGGATACGCAGTATTTT. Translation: CASSVGGTSGRVGDTQYF.

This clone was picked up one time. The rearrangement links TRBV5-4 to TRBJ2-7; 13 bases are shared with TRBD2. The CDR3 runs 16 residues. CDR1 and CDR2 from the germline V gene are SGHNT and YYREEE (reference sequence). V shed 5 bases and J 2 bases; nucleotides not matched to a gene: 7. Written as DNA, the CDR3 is TGTGCCAGCAGTCAAGCCGGACTAGCGGGAGCCTACGAGCAGTACTTC. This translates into CASSQAGLAGAYEQYF.

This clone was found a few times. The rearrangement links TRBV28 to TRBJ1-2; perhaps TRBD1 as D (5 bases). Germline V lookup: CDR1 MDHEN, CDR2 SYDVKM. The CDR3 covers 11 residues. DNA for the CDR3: TGTGCGAGCGGGGGGAGGTATGGCTACACCTTC. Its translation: CASGGRYGYTF.

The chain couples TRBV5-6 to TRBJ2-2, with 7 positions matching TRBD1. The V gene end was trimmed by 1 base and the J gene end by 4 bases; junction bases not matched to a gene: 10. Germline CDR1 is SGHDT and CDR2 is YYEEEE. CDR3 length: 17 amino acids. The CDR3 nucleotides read TGTGCCAGCAGCTTGCGTCTAACAGGGGTGGCCACCGGGGAGCTGTTTTTT. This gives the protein CASSLRLTGVATGELFF.

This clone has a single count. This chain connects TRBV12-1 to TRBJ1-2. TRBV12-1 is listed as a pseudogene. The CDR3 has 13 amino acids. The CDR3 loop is CASSSSGARGYTF. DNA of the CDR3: TGTGCCAGCAGCTCTTCGGGGGCTCGGGGCTACACCTTC.

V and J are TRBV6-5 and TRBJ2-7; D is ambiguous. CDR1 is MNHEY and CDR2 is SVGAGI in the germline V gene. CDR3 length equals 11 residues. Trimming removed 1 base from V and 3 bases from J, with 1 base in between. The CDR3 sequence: CASSYYYEQYF. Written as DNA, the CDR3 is TGTGCCAGCAGTTACTACTACGAGCAGTACTTC.

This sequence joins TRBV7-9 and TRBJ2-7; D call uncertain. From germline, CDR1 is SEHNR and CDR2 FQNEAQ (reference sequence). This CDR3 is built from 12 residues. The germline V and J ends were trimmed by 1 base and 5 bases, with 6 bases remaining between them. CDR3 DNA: TGTGCCAGCAGCTTAGGGATTAACGAGCAGTACTTC. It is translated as CASSLGINEQYF.